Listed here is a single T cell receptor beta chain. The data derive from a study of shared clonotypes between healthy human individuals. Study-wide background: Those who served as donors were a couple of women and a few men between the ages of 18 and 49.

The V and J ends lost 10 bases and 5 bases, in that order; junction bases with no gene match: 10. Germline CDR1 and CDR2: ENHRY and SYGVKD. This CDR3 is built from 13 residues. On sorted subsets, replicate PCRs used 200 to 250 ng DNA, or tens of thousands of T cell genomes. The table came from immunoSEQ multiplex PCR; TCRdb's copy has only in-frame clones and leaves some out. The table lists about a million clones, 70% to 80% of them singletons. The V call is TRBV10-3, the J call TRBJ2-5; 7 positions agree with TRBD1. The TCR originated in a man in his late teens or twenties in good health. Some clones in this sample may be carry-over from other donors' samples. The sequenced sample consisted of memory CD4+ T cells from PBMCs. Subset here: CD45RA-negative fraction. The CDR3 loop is CASRDSEWETQYF. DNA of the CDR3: TGTGCCAGCCGGGACAGCGAATGGGAGACCCAGTACTTC.